The entry that follows covers one T cell receptor (beta chain) sequence. Its antigen is unknown. The data are from a study of cytomegalovirus exposure and HLA in healthy donors. Looking at the study overall: Drawn from HLA-typed donors, tens of millions of unique TCRs were held in an early data release.

Primers included in the PCR were 60 Vbeta and 13 Jbeta primers. TCRdb's copy holds only in-frame clones and misses some; the assay was immunoSEQ multiplex PCR. The sample holds around 130,000 clones, approximately 85% seen once. Whole-study results and caveats: Judged likely to be a sequencing artifact was a cluster of highly shared sequence variants.

The CDR3 has 14 amino acids. Germline V gene sequence: CDR1 LGHNA, CDR2 YSLEER. V lost 5 bases to trimming and J lost 0 bases, with 11 bases between them. Specimen: PBMCs. This receptor was obtained from a boy aged 5 to 17 in good health and CMV-seronegative. V usage is TRBV4-3 and J usage is TRBJ2-7; D remains unclear. In nucleotides, the CDR3 is TGCGCCAGCAGCGCCTTTAGTTTCTCCTACGAGCAGTACTTC. It translates to CASSAFSFSYEQYF.